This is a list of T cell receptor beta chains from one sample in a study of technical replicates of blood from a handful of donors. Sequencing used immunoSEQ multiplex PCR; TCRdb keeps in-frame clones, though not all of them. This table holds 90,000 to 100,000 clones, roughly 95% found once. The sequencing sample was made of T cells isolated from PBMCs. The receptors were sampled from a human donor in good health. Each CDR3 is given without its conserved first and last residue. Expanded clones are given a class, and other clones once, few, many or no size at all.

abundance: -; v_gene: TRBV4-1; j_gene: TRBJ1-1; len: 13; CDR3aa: ASSQGTPTVAEAF
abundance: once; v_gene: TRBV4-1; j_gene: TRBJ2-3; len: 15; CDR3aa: ASSQDQRGAHTDTQY
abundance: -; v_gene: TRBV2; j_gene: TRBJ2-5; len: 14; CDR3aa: ASSEFGLVVQETQY
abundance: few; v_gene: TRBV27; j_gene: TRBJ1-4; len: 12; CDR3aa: ASSLSDREEKLF
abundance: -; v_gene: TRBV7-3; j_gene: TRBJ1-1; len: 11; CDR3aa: ASSRQGQTEAF
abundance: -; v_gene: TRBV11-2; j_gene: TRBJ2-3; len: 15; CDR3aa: ASSLDRWGYSTDTQY
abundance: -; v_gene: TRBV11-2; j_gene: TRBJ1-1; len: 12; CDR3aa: ASSLTARGTEAF
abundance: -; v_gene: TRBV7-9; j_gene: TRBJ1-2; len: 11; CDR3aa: ASTPDRVNGYT
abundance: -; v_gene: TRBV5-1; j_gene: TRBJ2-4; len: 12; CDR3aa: ASSPGQTTDIQY
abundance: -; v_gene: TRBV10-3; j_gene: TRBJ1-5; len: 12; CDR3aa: AISVTGGGEPQH
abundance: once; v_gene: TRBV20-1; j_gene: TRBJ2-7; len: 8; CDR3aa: SAGTYEQY
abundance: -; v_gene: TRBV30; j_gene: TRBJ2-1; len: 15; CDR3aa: AWKGGGGAQSYNEQF
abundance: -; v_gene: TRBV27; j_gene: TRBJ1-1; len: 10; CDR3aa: ASSFYGSEAF
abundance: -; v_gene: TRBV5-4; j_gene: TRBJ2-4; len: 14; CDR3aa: ASSLGLAGAKNIQY
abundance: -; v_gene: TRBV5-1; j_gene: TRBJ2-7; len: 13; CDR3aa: ASSLDSGYSYEQY
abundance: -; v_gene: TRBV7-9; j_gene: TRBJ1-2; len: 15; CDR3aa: ASSPYSTRGHNYGYT